The 30 T cell receptor beta chains listed next were all sequenced from one sample in a study of technical replicates of blood from several donors (dated by TCRdb to 2016 to 2017). The library was made by the immunoSEQ multiplex PCR assay. TCRdb mirrors the immuneACCESS table, restricted to in-frame sequences. Some clones are absent from its copies; in checked studies, under half trace to an unresolved V gene, and the reason for the others is unknown. Here the sample has approximately 65,000 clones; approximately 83% occur a single time. Roughly 5% of the sample is in the top ten clones. The sequencing input was PBMCs. Receptor source: a human donor in good health. Some clones in this sample may be carry-over from other donors' samples.

A few counts support this clone. This chain connects TRBV5-1 to TRBJ1-1; 7 bases map to TRBD1. Unmatched junction bases numbered 3, after V lost 4 bases and J lost 0 bases. The germline V gene encodes CDR1 SGHRS and CDR2 YFSETQ. The CDR3 has 14 amino acids. The CDR3 reads CASSLTGMNTEAFF. The CDR3 DNA follows: TGCGCCAGCAGCCTGACAGGGATGAACACTGAAGCTTTCTTT.

This clone was observed a single time. The chain has TRBV6-6 and TRBJ1-1; TRBD1 might be the D (5 bases). The CDR3 has 14 residues. The V and J ends lost 6 bases and 6 bases respectively, with 17 bases between them. CDR1 is MNHNY and CDR2 is SVGAGI in the germline V gene (reference sequence). Here the CDR3 DNA reads TGTGCCAGCAGGCCCGAAAGACAGTTACCTGAAGCTTTCTTT. This gives the protein CASRPERQLPEAFF.

The rearrangement joins TRBV6-1 to TRBJ2-7; TRBD1 matches at 7 bases. The J segment lost 2 bases and the V segment lost 4 bases, leaving 5 bases of the junction unmatched. The CDR3 runs 14 residues. Germline V gene lookup returns CDR1 MNHNS and CDR2 SASEGT. CDR3 amino acids: CASSAWDRTYEQYF. The CDR3, as DNA: TGTGCCAGCAGTGCTTGGGACAGAACCTACGAGCAGTACTTC.

The chain couples TRBV5-1 to TRBJ2-5; D uncertain. Germline loops: CDR1 SGHRS, CDR2 YFSETQ. The CDR3 totals 14 residues. The germline V and J ends were trimmed by 0 bases and 5 bases, with 11 bases remaining between them. The CDR3 DNA is TGCGCCAGCAGCTTGGTCGGGTCCTCCGAGACCCAGTACTTC. Translated, it gives CASSLVGSSETQYF.

The CDR3 bases are TGTGCCAGCAGTCCTGGGGGGGACGTATACAATGAGCAGTTCTTC. Its protein is CASSPGGDVYNEQFF. The chain joins TRBV5-4 to TRBJ2-1, with TRBD2 matching 7 bases. The V gene end was trimmed by 5 bases and the J gene end by 4 bases; junction bases not matched to a gene: 9. Germline CDR1 SGHNT, CDR2 YYREEE (reference sequence). The CDR3 contains 15 residues. Full variable domain (remainder filled in from reference TRBV5-4 and TRBJ2-1): ETGVTQSPTHLIKTRGQQVTLRCSSQSGHNTVSWYQQALGQGPQFIFQYYREEENGRGNFPPRFSGLQFPNYSSELNVNALELDDSALYLCASSPGGDVYNEQFFGPGTRLTVL.

This CDR3 is CASSLSRGQDTQYF. The CDR3 nucleotides are TGTGCCAGCAGCTTATCCAGGGGGCAAGATACGCAGTATTTT. The gene calls are TRBV11-1 and TRBJ2-3, with 8 bases fitting TRBD1. Germline CDR1 SGHAT, CDR2 FQDESV (reference sequence). The CDR3 is made up of 14 amino acids. With V trimmed by 2 bases and J by 5 bases, 3 bases remained unmatched.

The rearrangement links TRBV11-2 to TRBJ2-2, with 12 bases fitting TRBD2. Trimming removed 5 bases from V and 8 bases from J; junction bases left unmatched: 9. The CDR3 is made up of 16 amino acids. Germline-derived CDR1 and CDR2 are SGHAT and FQNNGV. CDR3 sequence (DNA): TGTGCCAGCAGCCCCGGGAGACTAGCGGGAGTTGGGGAGCTGTTTTTT. Its protein is CASSPGRLAGVGELFF.

The gene calls are TRBV7-8 and TRBJ1-2, with TRBD1 as a possible D gene (5 bases). The CDR3 extends over 16 amino acids. The germline V gene has CDR1 SGHVS and CDR2 FQNEAQ. Between the trimmed V and J ends, which lost 2 bases and 2 bases, there was a span of 15 bases. In DNA form, the CDR3 reads TGTGCCAGCAGCTTAAGGGAGGGGCGGGGGAACTATGGCTACACCTTC. Its translation: CASSLREGRGNYGYTF.

The chain joins TRBV4-1 to TRBJ2-1, with 8 bases that match TRBD2. CDR1 is MGHRA and CDR2 is YSYEKL in the germline V gene. The CDR3 has 15 residues. V shed 3 bases, J shed 6 bases, and the junction held 7 bases outside the gene matches. DNA for the CDR3: TGCGCCAGCAGCCAGCCACTAGCGGAGGCCAATGAGCAGTTCTTC. Translation gives CASSQPLAEANEQFF.

This rearrangement joins TRBV27 to TRBJ1-2, with 12 bases matching TRBD1. This CDR3 has 15 residues. V trimming: 4 bases; J trimming: 8 bases; junction bases outside the gene matches: 8. From germline, CDR1 is MNHEY and CDR2 SMNVEV (reference sequence). CDR3 coding DNA: TGTGCCAGCAGTTGGGGACAGGGGGCTCCAGGGGGCTACACCTTC. Translating it yields CASSWGQGAPGGYTF.

The V call is TRBV5-6, the J call TRBJ1-5, with D hard to call. CDR3 length: 12 amino acids. Trimming stripped 2 bases from V and 4 bases from J, with 4 bases between. Germline values: CDR1 SGHDT, CDR2 YYEEEE. The CDR3 reads CASSFQNQPQHF. The DNA of the CDR3 is TGTGCCAGCAGCTTCCAAAATCAGCCCCAGCATTTT.

The chain uses TRBV7-9 and TRBJ1-2; 8 bases agree with TRBD1. Trimming cost V 1 base and J 5 bases; bases outside gene matches: 0. Germline values: CDR1 SEHNR, CDR2 FQNEAQ (reference sequence). This CDR3 is 13 amino acids long. The CDR3 DNA reads as TGTGCCAGCAGCTTAGGACAGGGGTATGGCTACACCTTC. Residues: CASSLGQGYGYTF. Together with reference TRBV7-9 and TRBJ1-2, the CDR3 gives the full variable domain: DTGVSQNPRHKITKRGQNVTFRCDPISEHNRLYWYRQTLGQGPEFLTYFQNEAQLEKSRLLSDRFSAERPKGSFSTLEIQRTEQGDSAMYLCASSLGQGYGYTFGSGTRLTVV.

The chain links TRBV4-3 to TRBJ2-1, with 9 bases aligning to TRBD2. V trimming: 4 bases; J trimming: 6 bases; junction bases outside the gene matches: 4. The CDR3 consists of 14 residues. CDR1 LGHNA and CDR2 YSLEER come from the germline V gene. In DNA form, the CDR3 reads TGCGCCAGCAGCCTGGGACTAGCCTCCAATGAGCAGTTCTTC. Translating gives CASSLGLASNEQFF.

This CDR3 is CASSYRRGDTQYF. In DNA form, the CDR3 reads TGTGCCAGCAGCTACCGGAGGGGAGATACGCAGTATTTT. The gene calls are TRBV11-2 and TRBJ2-3, with D tentatively TRBD2 (6 bases). This CDR3 comprises 13 residues. Germline loops: CDR1 SGHAT, CDR2 FQNNGV. V was trimmed by 4 bases and J by 5 bases, leaving 10 bases between them.

The chain is built from TRBV7-2 and TRBJ2-7; possibly TRBD1 for D (6 bases). V was shortened by 4 bases and J by 1 base, with 11 bases between the two germline ends. CDR3 length equals 14 residues. Germline V gene lookup returns CDR1 SGHTA and CDR2 FQGNSA. CDR3 loop: CASSSLRGSYEQYF. CDR3 coding DNA: TGTGCCAGCAGCTCCCTTAGGGGGTCCTACGAGCAGTACTTC. The variable domain in full, completed from reference TRBV7-2 and TRBJ2-7, reads GAGVSQSPSNKVTEKGKDVELRCDPISGHTALYWYRQSLGQGLEFLIYFQGNSAPDKSGLPSDRFSAERTGGSVSTLTIQRTQQEDSAVYLCASSSLRGSYEQYFGPGTRLTVT.

The chain couples TRBV7-2 to TRBJ2-1, with D tentatively TRBD2 (5 bases). CDR1 is SGHTA and CDR2 is FQGNSA in the germline V gene. V was cut by 1 base and J by 1 base, with 14 bases left in between. CDR3 length: 17 residues. The CDR3 DNA reads as TGTGCCAGCAGCTTAGGTAGAGGGAGTCGGTCCTACAATGAGCAGTTCTTC. Residues: CASSLGRGSRSYNEQFF.

The rearrangement joins TRBV4-1 to TRBJ1-3, with D tentatively TRBD1 (6 bases). Between the trimmed V and J ends, which lost 4 bases and 0 bases, there was a span of 16 bases. Looked up from germline, CDR1 is MGHRA and CDR2 is YSYEKL. The CDR3 covers 17 residues. Here the CDR3 reads CASSRGGLVSSGNTIYF. The CDR3, as DNA: TGCGCCAGCAGCCGTGGGGGCCTTGTGAGCTCTGGAAACACCATATATTTT.

This chain joins TRBV7-9 and TRBJ2-3; TRBD2 agrees at 10 bases. Germline lookup yields CDR1 SEHNR and CDR2 FQNEAQ (reference sequence). V gave up 2 bases and J gave up 6 bases; unmatched junction bases: 5. The CDR3 extends over 15 amino acids. CDR3 loop: CASSLIAGGDDTQYF. CDR3 sequence (DNA): TGTGCCAGCAGCTTAATAGCGGGGGGTGACGATACGCAGTATTTT.

This rearrangement joins TRBV20-1 to TRBJ1-2; no clear D. The CDR3 has 8 residues. CDR1 DFQATT and CDR2 SNEGSKA come from the germline V gene (reference sequence). Trimming took off 6 bases at V and 8 bases at J, with 4 bases between the two ends. Here the CDR3 reads CSALGYTF. CDR3 nucleotide sequence: TGCAGTGCCTTGGGCTACACCTTC.

The chain recombines TRBV11-2 with TRBJ1-1; 9 bases map to TRBD1. CDR3 size: 14 residues. V shed 7 bases and J 11 bases; nucleotides not matched to a gene: 14. From germline, CDR1 is SGHAT and CDR2 FQNNGV. For the CDR3, the DNA is TGTGCCAGCAAACTTGCGGACAGGGGCAGTACGGCTTTCTTT. This codes for CASKLADRGSTAFF.

The chain couples TRBV29-1 to TRBJ2-3, with TRBD2 identical over 11 bases. The CDR3 is 14 amino acids. V was pared by 5 bases and J by 7 bases, with 8 bases of the junction left unmatched. The germline CDR1 and CDR2 sequences are SQVTM and ANQGSEA. The CDR3 here is CSVPGLAGGYTQYF. CDR3 sequence (DNA): TGCAGCGTTCCCGGTCTAGCGGGAGGATATACGCAGTATTTT.

The V call is TRBV11-2, the J call TRBJ2-7; 10 nucleotides line up with TRBD2. The CDR3 length is 15 residues. V lost 5 bases and J lost 0; bases outside the gene matches: 4. The germline V gene has CDR1 SGHAT and CDR2 FQNNGV. CDR3 region: CASSIGLADSYEQYF. CDR3 bases: TGTGCCAGCAGCATTGGACTAGCGGACTCCTACGAGCAGTACTTC. Supplemented by reference TRBV11-2 and TRBJ2-7, the full variable domain reads EAGVAQSPRYKIIEKRQSVAFWCNPISGHATLYWYQQILGQGPKLLIQFQNNGVVDDSQLPKDRFSAERLKGVDSTLKIQPAKLEDSAVYLCASSIGLADSYEQYFGPGTRLTVT.

The chain uses TRBV7-9 and TRBJ1-3; D is undetermined. This CDR3 region has 17 residues. Germline lookup yields CDR1 SEHNR and CDR2 FQNEAQ (reference sequence). V was trimmed by 6 bases and J by 2 bases, leaving 20 bases between them. CDR3 in amino acids: CASRGRVTTSPGNTIYF. CDR3 nucleotide sequence: TGTGCCAGCAGAGGGAGGGTGACAACATCACCTGGAAACACCATATATTTT.

In its sample, this clone was seen once. CDR3 amino acids: CASSLNTPGAGETQYF. CDR3 nucleotide sequence: TGTGCCAGCAGCTTAAATACCCCAGGGGCAGGGGAGACCCAGTACTTC. The V call is TRBV7-3, the J call TRBJ2-5; maybe TRBD1 (6 bases). Trimming pared 1 base from V and 5 bases from J, leaving 17 bases between. CDR1 SGHTA and CDR2 FQGTGA come from the germline V gene. The CDR3 sequence is 16 residues long. The entire variable domain, with the rest obtained from reference TRBV7-3 and TRBJ2-5, is as follows: GAGVSQTPSNKVTEKGKYVELRCDPISGHTALYWYRQSLGQGPEFLIYFQGTGAADDSGLPNDRFFAVRPEGSVSTLKIQRTERGDSAVYLCASSLNTPGAGETQYFGPGTRLLVL.

The sample holds one count of this clone. The chain employs TRBV29-1 and TRBJ2-1; perhaps TRBD2 as D (5 bases). CDR1 is SQVTM, CDR2 ANQGSEA, per germline. The CDR3 contains 14 residues. The V end was cut by 4 bases, the J end by 3 bases, with 13 bases between. The CDR3 spells CSVVLAHHYNEQFF. CDR3 nucleotide sequence: TGCAGCGTTGTGCTAGCACATCACTACAATGAGCAGTTCTTC.

The chain joins TRBV6-6 to TRBJ1-6; D may be TRBD1 (6 bases). Germline CDR1 and CDR2: MNHNY and SVGAGI (reference sequence). The CDR3 runs 15 residues. The V gene lost 2 bases and the J gene lost 6 bases, with 11 bases spanning the gap. The CDR3 spells CASSYMGRGNSPLHF. The CDR3 DNA sequence: TGTGCCAGCAGTTACATGGGCAGGGGTAATTCACCCCTCCACTTT.

The chain links TRBV7-2 to TRBJ2-7; 11 positions match TRBD1. After removal of 3 bases from V and 6 bases from J, the junction contained 4 bases not matched to a gene. CDR3 length: 14 residues. Germline V gene lookup returns CDR1 SGHTA and CDR2 FQGNSA. CDR3 DNA: TGTGCCAGCAGCTTCTGGACAGGGGGCGCCGAGCAGTACTTC. This translates into CASSFWTGGAEQYF.

This sequence joins TRBV6-1 and TRBJ1-6, with D perhaps TRBD1 (6 bases). With 2 bases removed from V and 10 bases from J, the gap between germline ends came to 18 bases. CDR3 length: 16 amino acids. CDR1 is MNHNS, CDR2 SASEGT, per germline. The CDR3 is CASSEFTGRIWSPLHF. The CDR3, as DNA: TGTGCCAGCAGTGAATTCACAGGGCGGATTTGGTCACCCCTCCACTTT.

The chain recombines TRBV12-5 with TRBJ2-3; TRBD1 matches at 9 bases. CDR1 is LGHNT and CDR2 is FRNRAP in the germline V gene. The length of the CDR3 is 13 residues. Germline trimming cut 5 bases from V and 6 bases from J; bases unmatched to any gene: 3. CDR3 sequence: CASGGQGRDTQYF. The CDR3 DNA reads TGTGCTAGTGGTGGACAGGGGAGGGATACGCAGTATTTT.

The chain is built from TRBV7-9 and TRBJ1-3, with TRBD1 as a possible D gene (6 bases). The CDR3 has 14 amino acids. Germline CDR1 and CDR2: SEHNR and FQNEAQ (reference sequence). V dropped 10 bases and J dropped 2 bases, with 15 bases sitting between them. The CDR3 DNA reads TGTGCCACCCGCGCGGGGGCTCCTGGAAACACCATATATTTT. It encodes CATRAGAPGNTIYF.